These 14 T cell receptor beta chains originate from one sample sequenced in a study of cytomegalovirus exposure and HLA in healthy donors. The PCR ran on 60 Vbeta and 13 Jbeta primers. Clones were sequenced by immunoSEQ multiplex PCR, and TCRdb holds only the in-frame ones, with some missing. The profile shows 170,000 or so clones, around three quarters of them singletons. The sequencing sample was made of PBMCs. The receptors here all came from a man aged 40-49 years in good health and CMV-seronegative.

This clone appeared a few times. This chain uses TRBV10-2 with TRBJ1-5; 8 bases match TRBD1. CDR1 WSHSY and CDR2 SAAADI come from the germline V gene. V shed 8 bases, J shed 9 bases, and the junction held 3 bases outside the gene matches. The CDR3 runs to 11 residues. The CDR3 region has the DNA TGCGCCAGCGGGGACAGGACGCCCCAGCATTTT. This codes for CASGDRTPQHF.

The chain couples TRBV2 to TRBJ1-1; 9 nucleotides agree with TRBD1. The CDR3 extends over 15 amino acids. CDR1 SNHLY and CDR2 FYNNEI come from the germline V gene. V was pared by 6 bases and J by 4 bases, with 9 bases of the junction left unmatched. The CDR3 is CASSETGTGTTEAFF. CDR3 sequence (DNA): TGTGCCAGCAGCGAAACAGGGACAGGGACCACTGAAGCTTTCTTT.

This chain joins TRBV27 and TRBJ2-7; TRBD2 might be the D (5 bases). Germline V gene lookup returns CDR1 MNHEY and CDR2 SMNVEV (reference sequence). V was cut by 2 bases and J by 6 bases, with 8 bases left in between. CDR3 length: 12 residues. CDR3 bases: TGTGCCAGCAGTTTACTCGGAGGCGAGCAGTACTTC. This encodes CASSLLGGEQYF.

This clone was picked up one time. CDR3 bases: TGTGCCAGCAGCTTAGGGAGTTTAGCTCTTGAAGCTTTCTTT. Translating gives CASSLGSLALEAFF. J is TRBJ1-1 and V is TRBV7-2; D remains unclear. The CDR3 spans 14 residues. V gave up 1 base and J gave up 7 bases, with 13 bases separating them. CDR1 SGHTA and CDR2 FQGNSA come from the germline V gene.

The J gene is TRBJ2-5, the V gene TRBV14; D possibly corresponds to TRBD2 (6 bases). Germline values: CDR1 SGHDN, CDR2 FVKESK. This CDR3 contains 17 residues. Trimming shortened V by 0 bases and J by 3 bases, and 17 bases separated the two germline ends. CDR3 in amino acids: CASSQDPPTRGKETQYF. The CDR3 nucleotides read TGTGCCAGCAGCCAAGATCCTCCGACTCGGGGGAAAGAGACCCAGTACTTC. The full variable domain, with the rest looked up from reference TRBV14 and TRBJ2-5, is EAGVTQFPSHSVIEKGQTVTLRCDPISGHDNLYWYRRVMGKEIKFLLHFVKESKQDESGMPNNRFLAERTGGTYSTLKVQPAELEDSGVYFCASSQDPPTRGKETQYFGPGTRLLVL.

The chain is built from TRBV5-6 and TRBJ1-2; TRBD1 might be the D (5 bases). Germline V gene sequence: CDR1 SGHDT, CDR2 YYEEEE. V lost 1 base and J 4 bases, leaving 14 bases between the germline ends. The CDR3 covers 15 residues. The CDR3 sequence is CASSLRQGKVYGYTF. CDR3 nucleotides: TGTGCCAGCAGCTTGAGGCAGGGAAAGGTCTATGGCTACACCTTC.

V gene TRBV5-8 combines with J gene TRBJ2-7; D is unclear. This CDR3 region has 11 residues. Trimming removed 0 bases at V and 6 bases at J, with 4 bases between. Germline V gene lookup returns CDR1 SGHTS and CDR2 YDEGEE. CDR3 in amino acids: CASSLAVEQYF. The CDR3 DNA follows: TGTGCCAGCAGCTTGGCTGTCGAGCAGTACTTC.

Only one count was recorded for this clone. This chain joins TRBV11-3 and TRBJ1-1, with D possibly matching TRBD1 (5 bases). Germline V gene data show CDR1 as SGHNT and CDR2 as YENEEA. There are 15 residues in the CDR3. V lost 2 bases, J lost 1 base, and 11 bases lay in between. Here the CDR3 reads CASSLLGRENTEAFF. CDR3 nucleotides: TGTGCCAGCAGCTTACTCGGCAGGGAGAACACTGAAGCTTTCTTT.

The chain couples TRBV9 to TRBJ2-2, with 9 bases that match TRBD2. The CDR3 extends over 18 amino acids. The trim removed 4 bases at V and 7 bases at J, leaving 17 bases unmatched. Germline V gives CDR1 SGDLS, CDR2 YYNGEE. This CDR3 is CASSPRGVAGARGGELFF. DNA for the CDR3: TGTGCCAGCAGCCCCAGAGGGGTAGCGGGAGCACGAGGCGGGGAGCTGTTTTTT.

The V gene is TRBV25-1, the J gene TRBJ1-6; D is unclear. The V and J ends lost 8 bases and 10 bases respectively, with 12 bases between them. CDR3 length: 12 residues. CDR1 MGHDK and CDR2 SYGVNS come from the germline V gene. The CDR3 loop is CASRSGRSPLHF. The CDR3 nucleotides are TGTGCCAGCCGTTCGGGGAGATCACCCCTCCACTTT.

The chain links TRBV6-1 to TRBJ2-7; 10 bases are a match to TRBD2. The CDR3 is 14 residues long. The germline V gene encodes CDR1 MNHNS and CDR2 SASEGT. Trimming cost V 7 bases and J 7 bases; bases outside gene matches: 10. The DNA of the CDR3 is TGTGCCAGCACCTACCTAGCGGGAGTAACGGAGCAGTACTTC. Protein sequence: CASTYLAGVTEQYF.

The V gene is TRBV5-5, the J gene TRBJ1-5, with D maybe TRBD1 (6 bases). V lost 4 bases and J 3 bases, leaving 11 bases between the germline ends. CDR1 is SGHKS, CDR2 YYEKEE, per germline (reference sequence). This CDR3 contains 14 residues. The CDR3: CASSTGTYNQPQHF. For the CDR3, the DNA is TGTGCCAGCAGCACCGGGACATACAATCAGCCCCAGCATTTT.

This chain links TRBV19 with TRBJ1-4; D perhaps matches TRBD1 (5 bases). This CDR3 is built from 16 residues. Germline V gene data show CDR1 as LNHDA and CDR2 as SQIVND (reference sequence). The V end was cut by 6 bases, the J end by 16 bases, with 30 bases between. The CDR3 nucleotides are TGTGCCAGTAGCCCAAGCCAGACCTATGGGGGGGGACGGGAGTTTTTT. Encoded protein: CASSPSQTYGGGREFF. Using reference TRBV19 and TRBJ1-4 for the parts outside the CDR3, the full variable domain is DGGITQSPKYLFRKEGQNVTLSCEQNLNHDAMYWYRQDPGQGLRLIYYSQIVNDFQKGDIAEGYSVSREKKESFPLTVTSAQKNPTAFYLCASSPSQTYGGGREFFGSGTQLSVL.

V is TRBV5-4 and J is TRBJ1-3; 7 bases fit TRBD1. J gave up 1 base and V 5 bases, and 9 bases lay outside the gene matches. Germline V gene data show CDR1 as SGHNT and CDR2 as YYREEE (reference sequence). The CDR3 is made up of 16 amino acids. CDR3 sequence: CASSRPDRVSGNTIYF. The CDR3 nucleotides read TGTGCCAGCAGTAGGCCTGACAGGGTGTCTGGAAACACCATATATTTT.